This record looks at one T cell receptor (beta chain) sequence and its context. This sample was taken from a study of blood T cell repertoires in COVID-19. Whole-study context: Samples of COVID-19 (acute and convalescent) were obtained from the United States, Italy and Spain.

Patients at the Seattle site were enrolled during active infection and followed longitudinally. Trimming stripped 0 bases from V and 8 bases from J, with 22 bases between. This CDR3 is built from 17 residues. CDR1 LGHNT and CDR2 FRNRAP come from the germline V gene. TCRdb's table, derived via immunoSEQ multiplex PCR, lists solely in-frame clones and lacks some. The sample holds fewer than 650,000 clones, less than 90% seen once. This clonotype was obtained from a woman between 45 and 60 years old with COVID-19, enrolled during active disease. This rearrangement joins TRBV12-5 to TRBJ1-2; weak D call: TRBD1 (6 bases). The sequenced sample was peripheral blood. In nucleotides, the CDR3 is TGTGCTAGTGGTTTGGTAGGCCCGGGACACTATATGTGGGGCTACACCTTC. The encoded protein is CASGLVGPGHYMWGYTF.